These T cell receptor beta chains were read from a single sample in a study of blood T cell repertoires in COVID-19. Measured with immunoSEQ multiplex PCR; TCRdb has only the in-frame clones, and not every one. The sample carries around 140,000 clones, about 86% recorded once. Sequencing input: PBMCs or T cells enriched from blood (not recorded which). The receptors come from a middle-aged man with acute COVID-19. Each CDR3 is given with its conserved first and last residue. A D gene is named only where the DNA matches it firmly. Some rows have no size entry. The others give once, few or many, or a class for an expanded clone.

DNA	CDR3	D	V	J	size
TGTGCCAGTAGCGAACTAGCGGGAGCCGGAGATACGCAGTATTTT	CASSELAGAGDTQYF	TRBD2	TRBV19	TRBJ2-3	NA
TGTGCCAGCTCCGCAACAGGGGCTCAGAATTCACCCCTCCACTTT	CASSATGAQNSPLHF	TRBD1	TRBV18	TRBJ1-6	NA
TGTGCCAGCAACCGCGGGCAGTTGAAAGAGACCCAGTACTTC	CASNRGQLKETQYF	NA	TRBV3-1/TRBV3-2	TRBJ2-5	NA
TGTGCCAGCAGCCAAGCCCAGAACAGGGTCGGAAACACCATATATTTT	CASSQAQNRVGNTIYF	NA	TRBV3-1/TRBV3-2	TRBJ1-3	once
TGCGCCAGCAGCCCTTCCATCCTCACGGACACTGAAGCTTTCTTT	CASSPSILTDTEAFF	NA	TRBV5-1	TRBJ1-1	NA
TGTGCCAGCAGTTACGGGGGGATAGTTTATGAAAAACTGTTTTTT	CASSYGGIVYEKLFF	NA	TRBV6-8	TRBJ1-4	NA
TGTGCCAGCAGCCGAAACCCCGCCCTAGTCACTGAAGCTTTCTTT	CASSRNPALVTEAFF	NA	TRBV6-6	TRBJ1-1	few
TGTGCCAGCAGCTTAACTGGGACAGGGAGGTTGAACTTC	CASSLTGTGRLNF	TRBD1	TRBV7-3	TRBJ2-7	NA
TGTGCCTGGAGACGTAGAGGGGGGGGACCCAGGACGCAGTATTTT	CAWRRRGGGPRTQYF	NA	TRBV30	TRBJ2-3	once
TGTGCCAGCAGTCTGACTAGCGGGGGGGTCGTGGATACGCAGTATTTT	CASSLTSGGVVDTQYF	TRBD2	TRBV6-4	TRBJ2-3	NA
TGTGCCAGCTCACCCCTATCAAGGACATTCAACACCGGGGAGCTGTTTTTT	CASSPLSRTFNTGELFF	NA	TRBV18	TRBJ2-2	NA
TGTGCCAGCAGCTTAGACTCTTTGGGCAGGGGTGCGGGCTACACCTTC	CASSLDSLGRGAGYTF	NA	TRBV7-9	TRBJ1-2	NA
TGTGCCAGCAGCTCCCCCCCTTGGGGCAAACCCCTCGGCTACACCTTC	CASSSPPWGKPLGYTF	NA	TRBV9	TRBJ1-2	NA
TGTGCCAGCAGTGACAGTCAAGAGACCCAGTACTTC	CASSDSQETQYF	NA	TRBV6-1	TRBJ2-5	NA
TGTGCCAGCAGCCGTCCGGGACAGGGGGACGATGGCTACACCTTC	CASSRPGQGDDGYTF	TRBD1	TRBV3-1/TRBV3-2	TRBJ1-2	NA
TGTGCCAACCTCAAACCCACAGGGGGCGTAGACCCCTATGGCTACACCTTC	CANLKPTGGVDPYGYTF	TRBD1	TRBV2	TRBJ1-2	NA
TGTGCCACCAGCGCTTTGGAGGGACAGCCCCAGCATTTT	CATSALEGQPQHF	NA	TRBV24-1	TRBJ1-5	NA
TGTGCCAGCAGCCAAGGCGACACCCCCTTAAACATTCAGTACTTC	CASSQGDTPLNIQYF	NA	TRBV3-1/TRBV3-2	TRBJ2-4	NA
TGCGCCAGTTCCGGGACAGGGTTCACCGGGGAGCTGTTTTTT	CASSGTGFTGELFF	TRBD1	TRBV5-1	TRBJ2-2	NA
TGTGCCAGCGGACGAACAGGGGGCAGTAGGGTCGAGCAGTACTTC	CASGRTGGSRVEQYF	TRBD1	TRBV11-2	TRBJ2-7	NA
TGTGCCTCCAAGGCGGGGGTCCCCTACGAGCAGTACTTC	CASKAGVPYEQYF	TRBD2	TRBV6-5	TRBJ2-7	NA
TGCAGCGTTGCGGGTCAGGGGGAGACCCAGTACTTC	CSVAGQGETQYF	NA	TRBV29-1	TRBJ2-5	NA
TGTGCCAGCAGCGTCCGGGACAGGGGAAATGAAAAACTGTTTTTT	CASSVRDRGNEKLFF	TRBD1	TRBV7-9	TRBJ1-4	NA
TGTGCCAGCCAGATAGCGGGGTCGGATACGCAGTATTTT	CASQIAGSDTQYF	TRBD2	TRBV7-9	TRBJ2-3	NA
TGTGCCAGCAGTCTACAGGCCTTCAATAATTCACCCCTCCACTTT	CASSLQAFNNSPLHF	NA	TRBV28	TRBJ1-6	NA